A selection of T cell receptor beta chains follows, all from one sample in a study of cytomegalovirus exposure and HLA in healthy donors. TCRdb's table, derived via immunoSEQ multiplex PCR, lists solely in-frame clones and lacks some. In the table there are some 220,000 clones, around 89% of which are singletons. Sequenced input: PBMCs. The receptors here all came from a woman under 30 in good health and CMV-seronegative. Both conserved end residues are trimmed from each CDR3. The D gene is left open where the match is weak.

D	V	J	CDR3
TRBD1	TRBV5-1	TRBJ2-5	ASSSRTGAETQY
TRBD1	TRBV13	TRBJ1-1	ASSSLTGSTEAF
TRBD1	TRBV5-6	TRBJ1-6	ASSWGTGEYSPLH
.	TRBV19	TRBJ2-4	ASDGGNKNIQY
.	TRBV4-2	TRBJ2-5	ASSQDRGAETQY
TRBD1	TRBV5-1	TRBJ1-1	ASSPDRANTEAF
TRBD2	TRBV14	TRBJ2-6	ASSVLAGGLFGANVLT
.	TRBV5-1	TRBJ2-3	ASSLGGGTSTDTQY
TRBD2	TRBV5-4	TRBJ2-2	ASSSSGGYITGELF
.	TRBV2	TRBJ1-6	ASNRQGESPLH
TRBD1	TRBV11-3	TRBJ2-2	ASTTHRDRGITGELF
TRBD1	TRBV4-3	TRBJ2-7	ASSLSGNRGEQY
TRBD1	TRBV6-1	TRBJ1-2	ASSEATGRYGYT
.	TRBV5-4	TRBJ2-5	ASSLARGEETQY
.	TRBV6-5	TRBJ1-1	ASSYALNTEAF
.	TRBV5-6	TRBJ1-1	ASSRPPGGGTVNTEAF
TRBD2	TRBV7-3	TRBJ2-3	ASSLGGLAGAVDTQY
.	TRBV19	TRBJ1-2	AAKDRTDYGYT
.	TRBV6-1	TRBJ1-6	ASSDARGTSLSPLH
TRBD1	TRBV4-2	TRBJ2-7	ASSQNERTGKAYYEQY
.	TRBV2	TRBJ2-7	ASRREYEQY
.	TRBV5-4	TRBJ2-7	ASSRTGTYEQY
.	TRBV19	TRBJ1-2	ASSIDPGANYGYT
.	TRBV30	TRBJ1-2	AWSVVGYGYT
TRBD1	TRBV7-9	TRBJ2-7	ASSPGQSPYEQY
.	TRBV27	TRBJ1-1	ASSPQPGDTEAF
TRBD1	TRBV11-2	TRBJ2-1	ASSHGTDNEQF
TRBD1	TRBV5-1	TRBJ1-1	ASSPPGAGGNEAF
TRBD1	TRBV9	TRBJ1-1	ASSATGASTEAF
.	TRBV19	TRBJ1-1	ASITGMNTEAF
TRBD2	TRBV6-1	TRBJ2-3	ASSEDPLAGGTQY
.	TRBV5-1	TRBJ2-3	ASSLSQGTDTQY
.	TRBV6-5	TRBJ2-6	ASSVQGSGANVLT
TRBD1	TRBV11-2	TRBJ2-1	ASSLGQGVYNEQF
TRBD2	TRBV7-8	TRBJ2-3	ASSRLRTSGGKDPSTDTQY
TRBD1	TRBV5-4	TRBJ1-1	ASSLALGQRDTEAF
.	TRBV19	TRBJ1-5	ASTSQGYSNQPQH
TRBD1	TRBV2	TRBJ1-3	ASSGSGTGADTIY
.	TRBV4-1	TRBJ1-1	ASSQALGHQNTEAF
.	TRBV10-3	TRBJ1-6	AIRQNYNSPLH
TRBD2	TRBV12-5	TRBJ2-5	ASGPSGGAQTQY
TRBD2	TRBV19	TRBJ2-5	ASSIFRRTSSNQETQY
.	TRBV15	TRBJ2-7	ATSRDLAGTYEQY
TRBD1	TRBV15	TRBJ2-7	ATSMDRASPSSYEQY
.	TRBV11-2	TRBJ2-2	ASSFPFLDRKNTGELF
TRBD2	TRBV7-3	TRBJ2-5	ASSPHASGKETQY
TRBD1	TRBV7-2	TRBJ2-5	ASSSSDRARGETQY
.	TRBV2	TRBJ1-1	ASGREAEAF
.	TRBV6-5	TRBJ1-4	ASSPDSSNEKLF
TRBD2	TRBV5-1	TRBJ2-7	ASSWGLAGAPYEQY
.	TRBV13	TRBJ2-1	ASSSGSLSNEQF
.	TRBV10-2	TRBJ2-1	ASRMGRSSYNEQF
.	TRBV30	TRBJ1-2	AWSVAGISKRGYT
.	TRBV5-4	TRBJ2-7	ASSLAEWSEQY
.	TRBV5-6	TRBJ2-7	ASSGDFYEQY
TRBD1	TRBV4-3	TRBJ2-7	ASSQDFGQGDEQY
.	TRBV30	TRBJ1-1	AWSRDTVGAF